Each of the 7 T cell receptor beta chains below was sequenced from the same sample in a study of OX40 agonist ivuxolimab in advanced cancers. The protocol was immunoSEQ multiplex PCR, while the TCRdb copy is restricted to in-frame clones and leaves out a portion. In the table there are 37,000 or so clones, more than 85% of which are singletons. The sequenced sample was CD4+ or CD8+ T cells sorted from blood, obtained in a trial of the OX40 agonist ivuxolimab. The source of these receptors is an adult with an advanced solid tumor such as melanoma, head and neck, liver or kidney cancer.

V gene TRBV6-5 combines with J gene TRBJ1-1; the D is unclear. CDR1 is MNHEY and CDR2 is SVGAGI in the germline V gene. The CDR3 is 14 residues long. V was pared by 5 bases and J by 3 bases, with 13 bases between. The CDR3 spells CASSPVYIDTEAFF. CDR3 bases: TGTGCCAGCAGTCCCGTATATATCGACACTGAAGCTTTCTTT.

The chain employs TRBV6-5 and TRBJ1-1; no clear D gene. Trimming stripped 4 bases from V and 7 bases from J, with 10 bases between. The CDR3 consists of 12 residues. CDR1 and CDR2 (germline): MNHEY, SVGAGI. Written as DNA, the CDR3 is TGTGCCAGCAGTTCCCTATCATATGAAGCTTTCTTT. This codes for CASSSLSYEAFF.

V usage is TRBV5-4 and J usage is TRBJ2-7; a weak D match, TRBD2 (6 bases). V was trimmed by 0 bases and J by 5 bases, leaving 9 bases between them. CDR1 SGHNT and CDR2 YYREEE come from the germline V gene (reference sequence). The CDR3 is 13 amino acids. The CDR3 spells CASSLGGGDEQYF. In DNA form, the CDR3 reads TGTGCCAGCAGCTTGGGGGGCGGGGACGAGCAGTACTTC.

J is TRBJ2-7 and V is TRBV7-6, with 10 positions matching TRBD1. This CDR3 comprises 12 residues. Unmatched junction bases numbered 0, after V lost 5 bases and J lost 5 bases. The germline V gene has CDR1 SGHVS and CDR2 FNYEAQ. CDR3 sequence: CASSGTGDEQYF. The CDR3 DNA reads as TGTGCCAGCAGCGGGACAGGGGACGAGCAGTACTTC.

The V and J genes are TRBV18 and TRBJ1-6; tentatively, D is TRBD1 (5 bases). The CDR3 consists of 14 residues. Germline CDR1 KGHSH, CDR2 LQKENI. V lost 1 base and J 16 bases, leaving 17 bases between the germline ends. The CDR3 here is CASSPRGGQGGLHF. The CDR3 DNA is TGTGCCAGCTCACCACGTGGAGGCCAGGGTGGTCTCCACTTT.

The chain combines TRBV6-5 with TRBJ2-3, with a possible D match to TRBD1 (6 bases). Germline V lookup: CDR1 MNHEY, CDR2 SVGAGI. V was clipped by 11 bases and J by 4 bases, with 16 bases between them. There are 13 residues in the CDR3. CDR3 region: CAADSTKADTQYF. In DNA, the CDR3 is TGTGCCGCGGACAGTACCAAGGCAGATACGCAGTATTTT.

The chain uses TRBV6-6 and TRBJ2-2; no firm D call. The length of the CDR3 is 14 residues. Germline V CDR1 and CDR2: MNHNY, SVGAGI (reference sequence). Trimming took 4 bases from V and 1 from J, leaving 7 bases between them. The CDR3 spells CASSLLENTGELFF. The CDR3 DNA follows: TGTGCCAGCAGTTTGCTAGAGAACACCGGGGAGCTGTTTTTT.